The 14 T cell receptor beta chains below were found in one sample sequenced in a study of T cells in Graves' hyperthyroidism and ophthalmopathy. RNA transcripts provided the source from which TCR beta CDR3 regions were amplified. HTBI primers were employed in a first-round RT-PCR of the TCR CDR3. TCRdb analysed the multiplex PCR reads with MiXCR anew, one entry per CDR3 protein. The sample includes fewer than 500,000 distinct CDR3 sequences, about 14% seen only once; the top ten take around 20%. Sequenced input: blood. These TCRs come from a woman in her 30s with Graves' ophthalmopathy.

For this clonotype: A much more abundant neighbour one base away suggests this may be a read error. The CDR3 spells CASSLRLSGGETQFF. CDR3 coding DNA: TGTGCCAGCAGCCTCAGACTCAGTGGAGGAGAGACCCAGTTCTTC. This chain joins TRBV7-6 and TRBJ2-1; D perhaps matches TRBD2 (5 bases). Germline-derived CDR1 and CDR2 are SGHVS and FNYEAQ. The CDR3 runs to 15 residues. The V end lost 5 bases, the J end lost 13 bases, and 24 bases lay between the germline ends.

The V gene is TRBV20-1, the J gene TRBJ2-1, with TRBD2 matching over 12 bases. The length of the CDR3 is 15 residues. Trimming cost V 1 base and J 5 bases; bases outside gene matches: 3. The V gene's germline CDR1 is DFQATT and CDR2 SNEGSKA (reference sequence). The CDR3 DNA reads as TGCAGTGCTAGAGGTCTAGCGGGGGGGGACAATGAGCAGTTCTTC. Protein product: CSARGLAGGDNEQFF.

This clonotype was counted many times. The chain combines TRBV10-1 with TRBJ1-2; D remains ambiguous. Germline CDR1 WNHNN, CDR2 SYGVQD (reference sequence). The CDR3 covers 13 residues. Trimming took off 1 base at V and 8 bases at J, with 11 bases between the two ends. CDR3: CASSELSSGGYTF. CDR3 sequence (DNA): TGCGCCAGCAGTGAGTTGTCGTCGGGGGGCTACACCTTC.

The sample holds many counts of this clonotype. The V call is TRBV6-1, the J call TRBJ2-3; 9 bases map to TRBD1. Germline V gene data show CDR1 as MNHNS and CDR2 as SASEGT. J was trimmed by 3 bases and V by 6 bases; bases with no gene match: 7. The CDR3 is 15 residues long. The CDR3 DNA reads as TGTGCCAGCAGCTGGACAGGGGAGGGGACAGATACGCAGTATTTT. Its translation is CASSWTGEGTDTQYF.

This clonotype was seen repeatedly, ten times or more. V gene TRBV11-3 combines with J gene TRBJ2-7, with a weak D call TRBD1 (5 bases). The CDR3 is 15 residues long. V lost 3 bases to trimming and J lost 4 bases, with 16 bases between them. CDR1 SGHNT and CDR2 YENEEA come from the germline V gene. Here the CDR3 reads CASSFPSPGFYEQYF. CDR3 sequence (DNA): TGTGCCAGCAGCTTCCCAAGCCCAGGGTTTTACGAGCAGTACTTC.

The chain combines TRBV7-9 with TRBJ2-3; 11 bases map to TRBD2. The CDR3 sequence is 15 residues long. The V and J ends lost 6 bases and 5 bases, in that order; junction bases with no gene match: 7. The germline V gene encodes CDR1 SEHNR and CDR2 FQNEAQ (reference sequence). This CDR3 reads CASRVAGGSKDTQYF. In nucleotides, the CDR3 is TGTGCCAGCAGGGTAGCGGGGGGGTCAAAAGATACGCAGTATTTT.

In its sample, this clonotype was seen many times. The CDR3 coding sequence is TGTGCCAGCAGCCCTCGAGCGGGGGGAACATACAATGAGCAGTTCTTC. This gives the protein CASSPRAGGTYNEQFF. The V call is TRBV7-9, the J call TRBJ2-1; 9 bases agree with TRBD2. V was clipped by 5 bases and J by 4 bases; unmatched bases: 9. The CDR3 covers 16 residues. Germline assignment: CDR1 SEHNR and CDR2 FQNEAQ (reference sequence). The full variable domain, rest sourced from reference TRBV7-9 and TRBJ2-1, is DTGVSQNPRHKITKRGQNVTFRCDPISEHNRLYWYRQTLGQGPEFLTYFQNEAQLEKSRLLSDRFSAERPKGSFSTLEIQRTEQGDSAMYLCASSPRAGGTYNEQFFGPGTRLTVL.

This chain uses TRBV9 with TRBJ1-3; D not resolved. CDR1 is SGDLS, CDR2 YYNGEE, per germline. Trimming removed 2 bases at V and 0 bases at J, with 9 bases between. This CDR3 region has 15 residues. The CDR3, as DNA: TGTGCCAGCAGCGTCGGACCGATCTCTGGAAACACCATATATTTT. It is translated as CASSVGPISGNTIYF.

This clonotype occurred many times. The rearrangement uses TRBV2 and TRBJ1-5; 7 bases agree with TRBD1. Germline assignment: CDR1 SNHLY and CDR2 FYNNEI. The CDR3 has 15 residues. The V and J ends lost 4 bases and 5 bases, in that order; junction bases with no gene match: 8. CDR3 in DNA: TGTGCCAGCAGTGGAGACAGGGTGCCACATCAGCCCCAGCATTTT. It is translated as CASSGDRVPHQPQHF.

This clonotype has at least ten counts. The rearrangement links TRBV7-9 to TRBJ2-5; 9 nucleotides line up with TRBD2. CDR3 size: 17 residues. With V trimmed by 1 base and J by 1 base, 7 bases remained unmatched. Germline CDR1 is SEHNR and CDR2 is FQNEAQ (reference sequence). The chain's CDR3 is CASSLVAASGTQETQYF. In DNA form, the CDR3 reads TGTGCCAGCAGCTTAGTTGCGGCTAGCGGGACCCAAGAGACCCAGTACTTC.

This clonotype appeared many times. The chain links TRBV11-2 to TRBJ2-3; the match to TRBD2 covers 8 bases. Unmatched junction bases numbered 15, after V lost 1 base and J lost 6 bases. CDR1 SGHAT and CDR2 FQNNGV come from the germline V gene. This CDR3 spans 18 amino acids. CDR3 coding DNA: TGTGCCAGCAGCTTAGTTGGCGGCTGGCGGGGGGTTGTTGATACGCAGTATTTT. It codes for CASSLVGGWRGVVDTQYF.

This clonotype was counted between two and nine times. This chain uses TRBV6-1 with TRBJ1-5; no clear D. The CDR3 is made up of 15 amino acids. The germline V gene encodes CDR1 MNHNS and CDR2 SASEGT. V lost 4 bases, J lost 0 bases, and 10 bases lay in between. The CDR3 here is CASSGGTYSNQPQHF. The CDR3 DNA is TGTGCCAGCAGTGGGGGTACTTATAGCAATCAGCCCCAGCATTTT.

This clonotype was seen many times. The chain joins TRBV12-3 or TRBV12-4 to TRBJ1-1; no definite D call. The CDR3 runs to 15 residues. Trimming left V 1 base short and J 0 bases short, with 9 bases between. The CDR3, as DNA: TGTGCCAGCAGTTTAGGCGGAGGCCTGAACACTGAAGCTTTCTTT. Amino acids: CASSLGGGLNTEAFF.

This clonotype was recorded at least ten times. The chain joins TRBV11-3 to TRBJ1-2; perhaps TRBD1 as D (6 bases). The germline V gene has CDR1 SGHNT and CDR2 YENEEA. V was pared by 4 bases and J by 3 bases, with 9 bases between. There are 13 residues in the CDR3. The CDR3 reads CASSSRGDYGYTF. The CDR3 nucleotides are TGTGCCAGCAGCTCCAGGGGTGACTATGGCTACACCTTC.